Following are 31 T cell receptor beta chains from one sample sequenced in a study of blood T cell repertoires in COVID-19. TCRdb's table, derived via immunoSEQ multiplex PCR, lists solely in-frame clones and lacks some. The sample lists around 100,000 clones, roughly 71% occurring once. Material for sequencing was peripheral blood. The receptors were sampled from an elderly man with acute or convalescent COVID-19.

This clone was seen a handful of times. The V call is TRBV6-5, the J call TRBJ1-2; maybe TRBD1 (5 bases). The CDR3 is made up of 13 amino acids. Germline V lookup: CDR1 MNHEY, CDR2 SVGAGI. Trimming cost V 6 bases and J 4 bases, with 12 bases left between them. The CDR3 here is CASRREGRYGYTF. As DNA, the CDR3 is TGTGCCAGCAGGAGGGAGGGGCGCTATGGCTACACCTTC.

CDR3 region: CASSLTSADTQYF. The CDR3 DNA is TGTGCCAGCAGCCTGACTAGCGCAGATACGCAGTATTTT. The chain links TRBV7-9 to TRBJ2-3; TRBD2 matches 8 bases. The V gene end was trimmed by 5 bases and the J gene end by 4 bases; junction bases not matched to a gene: 2. Germline CDR1 is SEHNR and CDR2 is FQNEAQ (reference sequence). The CDR3 runs to 13 residues.

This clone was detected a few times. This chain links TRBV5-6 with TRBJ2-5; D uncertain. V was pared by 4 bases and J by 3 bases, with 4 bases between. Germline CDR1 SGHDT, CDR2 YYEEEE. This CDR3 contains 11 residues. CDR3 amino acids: CASSQKETQYF. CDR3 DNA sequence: TGTGCCAGCAGCCAGAAAGAGACCCAGTACTTC.

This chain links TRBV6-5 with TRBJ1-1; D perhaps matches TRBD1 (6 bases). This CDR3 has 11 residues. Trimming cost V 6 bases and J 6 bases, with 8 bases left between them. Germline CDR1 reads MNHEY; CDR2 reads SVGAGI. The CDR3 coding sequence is TGTGCCAGCAGACAGGGTCCTGAAGCTTTCTTT. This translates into CASRQGPEAFF.

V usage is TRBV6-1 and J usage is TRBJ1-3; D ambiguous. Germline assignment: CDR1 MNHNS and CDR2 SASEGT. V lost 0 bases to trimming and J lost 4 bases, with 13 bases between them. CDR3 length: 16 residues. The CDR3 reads CASSEASRGLGNTIYF. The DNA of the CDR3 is TGTGCCAGCAGTGAAGCTTCTAGAGGGTTGGGAAACACCATATATTTT.

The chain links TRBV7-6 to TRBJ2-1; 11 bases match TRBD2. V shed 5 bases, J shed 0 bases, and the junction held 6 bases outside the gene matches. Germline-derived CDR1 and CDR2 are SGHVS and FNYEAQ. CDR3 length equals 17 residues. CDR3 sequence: CASSPVAGGSSYNEQFF. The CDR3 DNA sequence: TGTGCCAGCAGCCCCGTAGCGGGAGGGAGCTCCTACAATGAGCAGTTCTTC.

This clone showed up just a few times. Here the CDR3 DNA reads TGTGCCAGCAGTGCCACTAGCGGGAGGGACTCCTACGAGCAGTACTTC. Translation: CASSATSGRDSYEQYF. The chain has TRBV2 and TRBJ2-7; 13 bases fit TRBD2. Germline values: CDR1 SNHLY, CDR2 FYNNEI. V was clipped by 4 bases and J by 0 bases; unmatched bases: 3. This CDR3 has 16 amino acids.

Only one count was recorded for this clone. The DNA for the CDR3 is TGTGCCAGCAGTCCGAGCGGGAGTGGGGAGACCCAGTACTTC. It is translated as CASSPSGSGETQYF. The rearrangement uses TRBV28 and TRBJ2-5; 8 bases are shared with TRBD2. The junction had 7 bases not matched to a gene; V was cut back by 5 bases and J by 5 bases. This CDR3 spans 14 amino acids. Germline assignment: CDR1 MDHEN and CDR2 SYDVKM.

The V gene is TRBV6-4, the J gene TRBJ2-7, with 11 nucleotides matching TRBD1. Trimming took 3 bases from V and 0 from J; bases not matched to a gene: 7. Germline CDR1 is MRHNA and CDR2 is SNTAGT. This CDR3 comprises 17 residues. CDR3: CASSEGTGGWFSYEQYF. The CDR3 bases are TGTGCCAGCAGTGAAGGGACAGGGGGATGGTTCTCCTACGAGCAGTACTTC.

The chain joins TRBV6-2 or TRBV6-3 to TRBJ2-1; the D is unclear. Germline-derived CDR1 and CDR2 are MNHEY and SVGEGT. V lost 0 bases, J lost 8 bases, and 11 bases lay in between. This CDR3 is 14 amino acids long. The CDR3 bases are TGTGCCAGCAGTTACTCGAGTAGAACCCATGAGCAGTTCTTC. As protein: CASSYSSRTHEQFF.

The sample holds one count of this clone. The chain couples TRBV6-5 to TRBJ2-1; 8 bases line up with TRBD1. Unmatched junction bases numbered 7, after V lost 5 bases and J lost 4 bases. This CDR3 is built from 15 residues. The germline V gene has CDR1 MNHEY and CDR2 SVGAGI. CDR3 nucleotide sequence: TGTGCCAGCAGTACCGGGACAGGCCAATACAATGAGCAGTTCTTC. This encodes CASSTGTGQYNEQFF.

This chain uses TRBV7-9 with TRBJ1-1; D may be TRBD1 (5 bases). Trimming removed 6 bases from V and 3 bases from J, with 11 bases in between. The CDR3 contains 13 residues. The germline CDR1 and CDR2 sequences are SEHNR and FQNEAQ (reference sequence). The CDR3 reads CASRAGGDTEAFF. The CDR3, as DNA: TGTGCCAGCAGGGCGGGGGGAGACACTGAAGCTTTCTTT.

The CDR3 reads CASSEGGTYNEQFF. CDR3 bases: TGTGCCAGCAGTGAAGGGGGGACATACAATGAGCAGTTCTTC. The chain employs TRBV2 and TRBJ2-1; D is possibly TRBD1 (6 bases). CDR1 and CDR2 (germline): SNHLY, FYNNEI. The CDR3 covers 14 residues. Trimming took off 1 base at V and 4 bases at J, with 8 bases between the two ends. The whole variable domain, filled in from reference TRBV2 and TRBJ2-1, reads EPEVTQTPSHQVTQMGQEVILRCVPISNHLYFYWYRQILGQKVEFLVSFYNNEISEKSEIFDDQFSVERPDGSNFTLKIRSTKLEDSAMYFCASSEGGTYNEQFFGPGTRLTVL.

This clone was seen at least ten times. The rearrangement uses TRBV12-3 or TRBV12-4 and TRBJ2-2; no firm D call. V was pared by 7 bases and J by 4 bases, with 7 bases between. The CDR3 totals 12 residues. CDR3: CASKRGTGELFF. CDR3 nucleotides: TGTGCCAGCAAGAGAGGCACCGGGGAGCTGTTTTTT.

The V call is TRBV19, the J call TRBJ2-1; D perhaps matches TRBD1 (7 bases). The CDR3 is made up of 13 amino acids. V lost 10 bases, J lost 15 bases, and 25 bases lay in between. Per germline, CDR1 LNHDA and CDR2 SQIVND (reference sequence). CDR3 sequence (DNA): TGTGCCACACCTCCCCGGGGGACAGATTCGTTGTTCTTC. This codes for CATPPRGTDSLFF.

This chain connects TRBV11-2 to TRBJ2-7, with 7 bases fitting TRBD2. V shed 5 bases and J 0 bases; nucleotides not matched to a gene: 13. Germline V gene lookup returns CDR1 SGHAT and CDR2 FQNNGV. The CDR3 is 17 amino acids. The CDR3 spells CASSLSRGGSFSYEQYF. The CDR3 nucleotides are TGTGCCAGCAGCCTCTCGAGGGGCGGGAGTTTCTCCTACGAGCAGTACTTC.

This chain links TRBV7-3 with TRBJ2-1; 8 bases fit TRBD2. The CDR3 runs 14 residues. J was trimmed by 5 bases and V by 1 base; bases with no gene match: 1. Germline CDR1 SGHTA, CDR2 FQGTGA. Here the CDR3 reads CASSLSGRHNEQFF. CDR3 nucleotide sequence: TGTGCCAGCAGCTTAAGCGGGAGGCACAATGAGCAGTTCTTC.

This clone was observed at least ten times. The CDR3: CASSPGVGEQYF. CDR3 sequence (DNA): TGTGCCAGCAGCCCGGGTGTTGGGGAGCAGTACTTC. The chain couples TRBV7-9 to TRBJ2-7, with D uncertain. Trimming stripped 5 bases from V and 7 bases from J, with 12 bases between. The CDR3 has 12 amino acids. The germline CDR1 and CDR2 sequences are SEHNR and FQNEAQ (reference sequence).

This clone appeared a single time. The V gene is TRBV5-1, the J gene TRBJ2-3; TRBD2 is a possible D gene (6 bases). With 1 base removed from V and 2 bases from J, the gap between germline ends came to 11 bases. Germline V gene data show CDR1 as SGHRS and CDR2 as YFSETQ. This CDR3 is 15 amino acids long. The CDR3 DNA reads TGCGCCAGCAGCTTGTTACGGGGGAACACAGATACGCAGTATTTT. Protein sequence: CASSLLRGNTDTQYF.

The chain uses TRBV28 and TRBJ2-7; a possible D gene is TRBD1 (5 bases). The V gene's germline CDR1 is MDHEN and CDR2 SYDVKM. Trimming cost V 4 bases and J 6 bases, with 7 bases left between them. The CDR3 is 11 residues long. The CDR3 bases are TGTGCCAGCAGTTACAGGCTCGAGCAGTACTTC. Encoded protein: CASSYRLEQYF.

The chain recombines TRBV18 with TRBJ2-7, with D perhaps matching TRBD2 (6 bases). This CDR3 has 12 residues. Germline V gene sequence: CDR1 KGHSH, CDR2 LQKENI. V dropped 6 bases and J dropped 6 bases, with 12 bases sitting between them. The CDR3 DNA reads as TGTGCCAGCTCCCCGGGACTTTCCGAGCAGTACTTC. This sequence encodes CASSPGLSEQYF. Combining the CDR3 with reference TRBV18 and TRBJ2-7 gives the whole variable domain NAGVMQNPRHLVRRRGQEARLRCSPMKGHSHVYWYRQLPEEGLKFMVYLQKENIIDESGMPKERFSAEFPKEGPSILRIQQVVRGDSAAYFCASSPGLSEQYFGPGTRLTVT.

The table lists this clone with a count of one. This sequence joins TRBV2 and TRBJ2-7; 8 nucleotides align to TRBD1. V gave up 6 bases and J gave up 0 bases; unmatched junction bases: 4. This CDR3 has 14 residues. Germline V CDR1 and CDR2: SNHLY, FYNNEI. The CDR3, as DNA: TGTGCCAGCAGCGGACAGGGAATCTCCTACGAGCAGTACTTC. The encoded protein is CASSGQGISYEQYF. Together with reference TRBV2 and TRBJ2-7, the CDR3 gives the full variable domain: EPEVTQTPSHQVTQMGQEVILRCVPISNHLYFYWYRQILGQKVEFLVSFYNNEISEKSEIFDDQFSVERPDGSNFTLKIRSTKLEDSAMYFCASSGQGISYEQYFGPGTRLTVT.

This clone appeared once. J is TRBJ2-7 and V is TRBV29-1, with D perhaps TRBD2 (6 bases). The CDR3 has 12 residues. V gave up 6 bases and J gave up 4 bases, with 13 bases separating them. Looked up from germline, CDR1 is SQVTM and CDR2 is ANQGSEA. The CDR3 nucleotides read TGCAGCGTCTCACCGGACTATTACGAGCAGTACTTC. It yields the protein CSVSPDYYEQYF.

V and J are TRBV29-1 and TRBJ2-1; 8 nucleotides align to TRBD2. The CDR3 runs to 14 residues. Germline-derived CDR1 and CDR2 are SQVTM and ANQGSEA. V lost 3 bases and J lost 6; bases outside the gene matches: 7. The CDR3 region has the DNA TGCAGCGTTGAGCGGGGGGAAATTCCCAATGAGCAGTTCTTC. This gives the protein CSVERGEIPNEQFF.

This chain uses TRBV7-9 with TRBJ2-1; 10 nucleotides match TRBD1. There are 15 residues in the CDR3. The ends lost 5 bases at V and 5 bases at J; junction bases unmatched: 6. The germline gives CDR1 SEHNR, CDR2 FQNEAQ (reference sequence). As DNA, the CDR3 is TGTGCCAGCAGCAACCGGGACAGGGGAAACAATGAGCAGTTCTTC. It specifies CASSNRDRGNNEQFF.

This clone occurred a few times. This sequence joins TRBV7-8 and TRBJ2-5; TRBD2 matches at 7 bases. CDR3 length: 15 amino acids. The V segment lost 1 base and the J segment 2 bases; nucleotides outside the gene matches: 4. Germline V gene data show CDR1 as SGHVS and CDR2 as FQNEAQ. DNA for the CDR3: TGTGCCAGCAGCTTAGGGTGGACTAGTCAAGAGACCCAGTACTTC. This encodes CASSLGWTSQETQYF.

The CDR3 sequence: CASKGADDTEAFF. The CDR3 region has the DNA TGTGCCAGCAAAGGGGCGGATGACACTGAAGCTTTCTTT. The V and J genes are TRBV7-8 and TRBJ1-1; a possible D gene is TRBD1 (5 bases). V was clipped by 7 bases and J by 3 bases, with 12 bases between them. The CDR3 totals 13 residues. Germline V gene data show CDR1 as SGHVS and CDR2 as FQNEAQ.

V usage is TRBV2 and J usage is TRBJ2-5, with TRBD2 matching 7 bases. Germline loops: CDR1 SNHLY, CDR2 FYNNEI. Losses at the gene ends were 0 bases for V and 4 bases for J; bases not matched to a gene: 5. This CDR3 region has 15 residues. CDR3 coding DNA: TGTGCCAGCAGTGAAGCGCTTGGGGGGGGAGAGACCCAGTACTTC. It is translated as CASSEALGGGETQYF.

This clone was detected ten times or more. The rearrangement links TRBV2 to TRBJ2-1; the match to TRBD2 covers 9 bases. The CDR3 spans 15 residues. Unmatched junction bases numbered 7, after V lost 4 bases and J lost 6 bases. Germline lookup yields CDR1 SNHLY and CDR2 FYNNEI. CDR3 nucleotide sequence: TGTGCCAGCAGTGCTAGCGGGACTCCCGGCAATGAGCAGTTCTTC. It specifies CASSASGTPGNEQFF. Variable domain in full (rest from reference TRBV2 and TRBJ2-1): EPEVTQTPSHQVTQMGQEVILRCVPISNHLYFYWYRQILGQKVEFLVSFYNNEISEKSEIFDDQFSVERPDGSNFTLKIRSTKLEDSAMYFCASSASGTPGNEQFFGPGTRLTVL.

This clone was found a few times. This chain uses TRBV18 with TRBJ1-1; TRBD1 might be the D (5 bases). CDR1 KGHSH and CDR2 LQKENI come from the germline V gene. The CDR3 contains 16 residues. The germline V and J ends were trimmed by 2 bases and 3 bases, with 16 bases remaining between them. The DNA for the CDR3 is TGTGCCAGCTCACCATTAATGGGTTTAGGGGACACTGAAGCTTTCTTT. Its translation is CASSPLMGLGDTEAFF. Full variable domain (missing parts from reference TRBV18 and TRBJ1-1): NAGVMQNPRHLVRRRGQEARLRCSPMKGHSHVYWYRQLPEEGLKFMVYLQKENIIDESGMPKERFSAEFPKEGPSILRIQQVVRGDSAAYFCASSPLMGLGDTEAFFGQGTRLTVV.

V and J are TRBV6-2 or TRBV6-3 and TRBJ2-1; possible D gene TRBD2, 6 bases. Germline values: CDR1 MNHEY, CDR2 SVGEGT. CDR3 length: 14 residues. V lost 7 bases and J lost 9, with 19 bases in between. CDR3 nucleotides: TGTGCCAGCACCCCAGTCACTAGGGGAGGTGAGCAGTTCTTC. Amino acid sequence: CASTPVTRGGEQFF.